This TCR beta chain was identified in a study of cytomegalovirus exposure and HLA in healthy donors. This PCR relied on a set of 60 Vbeta primers and 13 Jbeta primers. Per the original methods: Later, roughly 86 million unique TCR beta chains were counted in an analysis, and 8.5 million to 13 million of them were shared. The data were produced by immunoSEQ multiplex PCR, yet TCRdb's version contains in-frame clones alone and is incomplete. V and J calls plus clone size are reproduced from that table; the DNA served to infer D and trimming. The table records about 120,000 clones, 77% of them present only once. Overall study results and limits: It was about 180 TCR beta chains that were listed as cytomegalovirus-associated. For TCR beta chains, V- and J-gene trimming was later linked to a missense DCLRE1C variant. Researchers reported that a few CMV-associated chains were confirmed in vitro as CMV antigen-specific.

On this clone itself: Its antigen is undetermined.

Trimming left V 5 bases short and J 5 bases short, with 15 bases between. Germline lookup yields CDR1 SGHTA and CDR2 FQGNSA. This CDR3 is built from 15 residues. The chain carries TRBV7-2 and TRBJ1-4, with TRBD1 as a possible D gene (6 bases). This sequence was found in a man in his forties in good health and CMV-seropositive. Material: PBMCs. This CDR3 is CASSGSDRANEKLFF. The CDR3, as DNA: TGTGCCAGCAGCGGATCGGACAGAGCGAATGAAAAACTGTTTTTT.